This entry lists 24 T cell receptor beta chains sequenced from one sample in a study of early T cells in non-severe SARS-CoV-2 infection. Each CDR3 protein is one row after TCRdb ran MiXCR on the 5' RACE reads. The top ten clones hold about 3.8% of a sample with fewer than 130,000 distinct CDR3 sequences, 10% to 15% of them seen once. The sequenced sample was whole blood, obtained at baseline. The receptors stem from an adult who was a healthcare worker with PCR-confirmed SARS-CoV-2 infection or an uninfected control (not recorded which).

This clonotype turned up a few times. CDR3 DNA: TGCAGTGCTAGAGGACCTGGAAACACCATATATTTT. This gives the protein CSARGPGNTIYF. The chain employs TRBV20-1 and TRBJ1-3; D gene unclear. The CDR3 is made up of 12 amino acids. The V end was cut by 1 base, the J end by 2 bases, with 3 bases between. Germline V gene sequence: CDR1 DFQATT, CDR2 SNEGSKA (reference sequence).

This clonotype was seen only a few times. This chain connects TRBV11-1 to TRBJ2-5; D is possibly TRBD1 (6 bases). This CDR3 comprises 15 residues. The V and J ends lost 1 base and 1 base respectively, with 10 bases between them. Germline V gives CDR1 SGHAT, CDR2 FQDESV (reference sequence). CDR3 residues: CASSLETGTQETQYF. CDR3 DNA: TGTGCCAGCAGCTTAGAAACAGGGACCCAAGAGACCCAGTACTTC.

The V gene is TRBV13, the J gene TRBJ1-1; TRBD1 matches at 8 bases. Germline assignment: CDR1 PRHDT and CDR2 FYEKMQ (reference sequence). Unmatched junction bases numbered 6, after V lost 5 bases and J lost 1 base. The CDR3 length is 15 residues. This CDR3 reads CASSPRTGRNTEAFF. The CDR3 coding sequence is TGTGCCAGCAGCCCTAGGACAGGGAGGAACACTGAAGCTTTCTTT.

The chain carries TRBV29-1 and TRBJ1-4; TRBD1 is a possible D gene (5 bases). CDR3 length: 13 amino acids. In germline, CDR1 is SQVTM, CDR2 ANQGSEA. Trimming removed 4 bases from V and 6 bases from J, with 12 bases in between. CDR3 protein: CSVVWQGYEKLFF. CDR3 bases: TGCAGCGTTGTTTGGCAGGGCTATGAAAAACTGTTTTTT.

Many counts were recorded for this clonotype. The rearrangement uses TRBV5-1 and TRBJ2-1; the match to TRBD2 covers 8 bases. Germline trimming cut 1 base from V and 6 bases from J; bases unmatched to any gene: 3. The V gene's germline CDR1 is SGHRS and CDR2 YFSETQ. The CDR3 totals 14 residues. The CDR3: CASSLTGGRNEQFF. As DNA, the CDR3 is TGCGCCAGCAGCTTGACGGGGGGGCGCAATGAGCAGTTCTTC.

This chain joins TRBV28 and TRBJ2-6; TRBD1 agrees at 9 bases. Trimming removed 6 bases from V and 2 bases from J; junction bases left unmatched: 8. The CDR3 is made up of 17 amino acids. Germline-derived CDR1 and CDR2 are MDHEN and SYDVKM. This chain's CDR3 is CASSTGQGIAGANVLTF. The CDR3 region has the DNA TGTGCCAGCAGCACGGGACAGGGTATAGCTGGGGCCAACGTCCTGACTTTC.

This clonotype came up many times. The chain uses TRBV20-1 and TRBJ1-3, with 7 bases aligning to TRBD1. The germline CDR1 and CDR2 sequences are DFQATT and SNEGSKA (reference sequence). CDR3 length: 17 residues. Unmatched junction bases numbered 9, after V lost 1 base and J lost 0 bases. CDR3 region: CSARVARGTHSGNTIYF. The CDR3 nucleotides are TGCAGTGCTAGAGTCGCCAGGGGGACTCACTCTGGAAACACCATATATTTT.

The V gene is TRBV4-1, the J gene TRBJ1-1; possible D gene TRBD1, 6 bases. The CDR3 extends over 14 amino acids. Germline assignment: CDR1 MGHRA and CDR2 YSYEKL. V was clipped by 3 bases and J by 1 base, with 9 bases between them. The CDR3 DNA reads TGCGCCAGCAGCCAGGGACACCCGAACACTGAAGCTTTCTTT. It translates to CASSQGHPNTEAFF.

This clonotype was picked up many times. The rearrangement links TRBV6-6 to TRBJ1-2; D is possibly TRBD1 (6 bases). V lost 0 bases and J 1 base, leaving 18 bases between the germline ends. Germline CDR1 and CDR2: MNHNY and SVGAGI (reference sequence). The CDR3 runs to 18 residues. The CDR3: CASSYSPSGEGGNYGYTF. DNA for the CDR3: TGTGCCAGCAGTTACTCGCCTTCGGGGGAGGGGGGTAACTATGGCTACACCTTC.

The chain joins TRBV7-8 to TRBJ1-6; D uncertain. Trimming took off 2 bases at V and 2 bases at J, with 10 bases between the two ends. Germline V lookup: CDR1 SGHVS, CDR2 FQNEAQ. CDR3 length: 16 residues. CDR3 in amino acids: CASSLPASAYNSPLHF. The DNA of the CDR3 is TGTGCCAGCAGCTTACCCGCGAGCGCCTATAATTCACCCCTCCACTTT.

A note on this clonotype: A much larger clone sits a single nucleotide away, making a read error possible. V usage is TRBV30 and J usage is TRBJ2-5; D call uncertain. Per the germline V gene, CDR1 is GTSNPN and CDR2 is SVGIG (reference sequence). This CDR3 region has 13 residues. V was pared by 0 bases and J by 1 base, with 6 bases between. The CDR3: CAWSVYSQETQYF. The CDR3 coding sequence is TGTGCCTGGAGTGTGTACAGCCAAGAGACCCAGTACTTC.

This clonotype was seen many times. The chain couples TRBV10-3 to TRBJ2-3, with TRBD1 identical over 7 bases. Germline CDR1 and CDR2: ENHRY and SYGVKD. V was pared by 5 bases and J by 0 bases, with 5 bases of the junction left unmatched. The CDR3 runs to 15 residues. Written as DNA, the CDR3 is TGTGCCATCAGTCCCCGACAGGGAAGCACAGATACGCAGTATTTT. Its protein product is CAISPRQGSTDTQYF.

This clonotype has just a few counts. The V call is TRBV3-1, the J call TRBJ2-1, with 11 positions matching TRBD2. This CDR3 is 16 amino acids long. Trimming at V came to 2 bases and at J to 1 base, leaving 1 base not matched to a gene. CDR1 LGHDT and CDR2 YNNKEL come from the germline V gene (reference sequence). CDR3 DNA sequence: TGTGCCAGCAGCCAACTAGCGGGGGGTTCCTACAATGAGCAGTTCTTC. This translates into CASSQLAGGSYNEQFF.

V and J are TRBV29-1 and TRBJ2-3, with D hard to call. The CDR3 is 15 amino acids. Germline V gene data show CDR1 as SQVTM and CDR2 as ANQGSEA. Trimming took 4 bases from V and 2 from J, leaving 16 bases between them. In DNA form, the CDR3 reads TGCAGCGTTGTAATGGCACCTGGAAACACAGATACGCAGTATTTT. Amino acid sequence: CSVVMAPGNTDTQYF.

This clonotype turned up a few times. This rearrangement joins TRBV6-6 to TRBJ2-1; D remains ambiguous. V lost 8 bases and J 4 bases, leaving 9 bases between the germline ends. Looked up from germline, CDR1 is MNHNY and CDR2 is SVGAGI (reference sequence). There are 12 residues in the CDR3. The DNA for the CDR3 is TGTGCCAGCGCTTTTTCTTACAATGAGCAGTTCTTC. Amino acid sequence: CASAFSYNEQFF.

This chain uses TRBV4-2 with TRBJ2-1; 7 bases align to TRBD2. The CDR3 spans 15 residues. V trimming: 0 bases; J trimming: 14 bases; junction bases outside the gene matches: 13. Germline-derived CDR1 and CDR2 are LGHNA and YNFKEQ. CDR3: CASSQEATSGTKKFF. CDR3 DNA: TGTGCCAGCAGCCAAGAGGCAACGAGCGGGACTAAGAAGTTCTTC.

This clonotype has more than one count but fewer than ten. J is TRBJ2-2 and V is TRBV21-1; TRBD1, the table's D call, lacks a check against the DNA. TRBV21-1 is flagged as a pseudogene. This CDR3 has 15 residues. Written as DNA, the CDR3 is TGTGCCAGCAGCAAACCGGACAGGGACACCGGGGAGCTGTTTTTT. Its translation: CASSKPDRDTGELFF.

J is TRBJ2-7 and V is TRBV5-1; the D call may be TRBD1 or TRBD2 (6 bases each). V dropped 0 bases and J dropped 0 bases, with 10 bases sitting between them. The CDR3 runs 15 residues. CDR1 is SGHRS, CDR2 YFSETQ, per germline. The CDR3 loop reads CASSLAPGASYEQYF. The CDR3, as DNA: TGCGCCAGCAGCTTGGCGCCGGGGGCCTCCTACGAGCAGTACTTC.

The genes are TRBV7-6 and TRBJ2-7; no firm D call. The CDR3 runs 12 residues. The germline CDR1 and CDR2 sequences are SGHVS and FNYEAQ. V dropped 2 bases and J dropped 4 bases, with 6 bases sitting between them. The CDR3 DNA is TGTGCCAGCAGCTTAAAAGGTTACGAGCAGTACTTC. Its translation: CASSLKGYEQYF.

There are a few counts of this clonotype. The V gene is TRBV10-1, the J gene TRBJ2-1; 8 bases align to TRBD1. CDR1 is WNHNN and CDR2 is SYGVQD in the germline V gene (reference sequence). Trimming took 6 bases from V and 4 from J; bases not matched to a gene: 8. The CDR3 loop spans 15 amino acids. In DNA form, the CDR3 reads TGCGCCAGCAGCCCCGGGACAGGTTTTTACAATGAGCAGTTCTTC. Translation: CASSPGTGFYNEQFF.

This clonotype was counted only a few times. CDR3 DNA: TGTGCCAGCAGCTTAGGAGTGAACTCCCAAGAGACCCAGTACTTC. Protein sequence: CASSLGVNSQETQYF. The rearrangement uses TRBV7-8 and TRBJ2-5; D gene ambiguous. Germline CDR1 SGHVS, CDR2 FQNEAQ. There are 15 residues in the CDR3. Deletions cut 1 base from V and 1 base from J, with 10 bases between. Variable domain in full (rest from reference TRBV7-8 and TRBJ2-5): GAGVSQSPRYKVAKRGQDVALRCDPISGHVSLFWYQQALGQGPEFLTYFQNEAQLDKSGLPSDRFFAERPEGSVSTLKIQRTQQEDSAVYLCASSLGVNSQETQYFGPGTRLLVL.

There are a few counts of this clonotype. V and J are TRBV7-9 and TRBJ2-3; D gene unclear. The V end lost 5 bases, the J end lost 6 bases, and 15 bases lay between the germline ends. The germline V gene has CDR1 SEHNR and CDR2 FQNEAQ (reference sequence). This CDR3 has 14 amino acids. Here the CDR3 reads CASSPTTLWDTQYF. CDR3 in DNA: TGTGCCAGCAGCCCTACGACCCTCTGGGATACGCAGTATTTT. The whole variable domain, filled in from reference TRBV7-9 and TRBJ2-3, reads DTGVSQNPRHKITKRGQNVTFRCDPISEHNRLYWYRQTLGQGPEFLTYFQNEAQLEKSRLLSDRFSAERPKGSFSTLEIQRTEQGDSAMYLCASSPTTLWDTQYFGPGTRLTVL.

The chain links TRBV12-3 or TRBV12-4 to TRBJ1-4; D is uncertain. The CDR3 has 11 residues. V lost 8 bases, J lost 12 bases, and 13 bases lay in between. The CDR3 DNA reads TGTGCCAGCGGGAGACCCGGGGAACTGTTTTTT. Translation gives CASGRPGELFF.

This clonotype has only a few counts. The rearrangement joins TRBV5-5 to TRBJ1-1; possibly TRBD1 for D (5 bases). V dropped 4 bases and J dropped 7 bases, with 17 bases sitting between them. Per germline, CDR1 SGHKS and CDR2 YYEKEE (reference sequence). The CDR3 has 14 amino acids. Here the CDR3 DNA reads TGTGCCAGCAGCGGCGAATCAGGGTTTATTGAAGCTTTCTTT. Amino acids: CASSGESGFIEAFF. The full variable domain, rest sourced from reference TRBV5-5 and TRBJ1-1, is DAGVTQSPTHLIKTRGQQVTLRCSPISGHKSVSWYQQVLGQGPQFIFQYYEKEERGRGNFPDRFSARQFPNYSSELNVNALLLGDSALYLCASSGESGFIEAFFGQGTRLTVV.